The 32 T cell receptor beta chains given below trace back to one sample, sequenced in a study of memory CD4+ T cells and cytomegalovirus serostatus. The protocol was immunoSEQ multiplex PCR, while the TCRdb copy is restricted to in-frame clones and leaves out a portion. The table has around 84,000 clones, 65% to 85% seen once. The sort gate was single viable CD3+CD4+CD8-CD45RO+ cells for memory CD4+ T cells. The sequencing input was memory CD4+ T cells from blood. The receptor set was obtained from an adult in good health and CMV-seronegative.

This rearrangement joins TRBV7-9 to TRBJ1-5; D gene uncertain. The CDR3 spans 13 residues. Germline V gene data show CDR1 as SEHNR and CDR2 as FQNEAQ (reference sequence). V was trimmed by 1 base and J by 6 bases, leaving 7 bases between them. In DNA form, the CDR3 reads TGTGCCAGCAGCTTAGGGGGAACTCAGCCCCAGCATTTT. Encoded protein: CASSLGGTQPQHF. Looking up the rest from reference TRBV7-9 and TRBJ1-5 gives the full variable domain: DTGVSQNPRHKITKRGQNVTFRCDPISEHNRLYWYRQTLGQGPEFLTYFQNEAQLEKSRLLSDRFSAERPKGSFSTLEIQRTEQGDSAMYLCASSLGGTQPQHFGDGTRLSIL.

This chain joins TRBV7-2 and TRBJ2-3, with no clear D. The CDR3 is 17 residues long. V was cut by 5 bases and J by 0 bases, with 18 bases left in between. Germline V lookup: CDR1 SGHTA, CDR2 FQGNSA. Here the CDR3 reads CASSRLDLLSSTDTQYF. The CDR3 DNA sequence: TGTGCCAGCAGCCGCTTAGATCTATTATCTAGCACAGATACGCAGTATTTT.

This clone was counted a few times. The gene calls are TRBV4-3 and TRBJ1-3, with unresolved D. Between the trimmed V and J ends, which lost 3 bases and 0 bases, there was a span of 12 bases. Germline loops: CDR1 LGHNA, CDR2 YSLEER. The CDR3 has 16 amino acids. The CDR3 protein is CASSQGLTSSGNTIYF. The CDR3 bases are TGCGCCAGCAGCCAGGGTCTTACGAGCTCTGGAAACACCATATATTTT.

J is TRBJ1-4 and V is TRBV5-4, with unresolved D. CDR3 length: 14 amino acids. CDR1 is SGHNT, CDR2 YYREEE, per germline (reference sequence). With 2 bases removed from V and 3 bases from J, the gap between germline ends came to 8 bases. CDR3 loop: CASSLPGSNEKLFF. CDR3 in DNA: TGTGCCAGCAGCTTACCGGGGTCTAATGAAAAACTGTTTTTT.

This clone is medium-sized within its sample. The genes are TRBV7-9 and TRBJ1-6; D not resolved. Germline V lookup: CDR1 SEHNR, CDR2 FQNEAQ (reference sequence). Trimming removed 5 bases from V and 2 bases from J, with 7 bases in between. The CDR3 is 14 residues long. The CDR3 reads CASSPDTYNSPLHF. The CDR3 DNA reads as TGTGCCAGCAGCCCCGACACCTATAATTCACCCCTCCACTTT.

J is TRBJ2-3 and V is TRBV5-4; the D gene is possibly TRBD1 (5 bases). V lost 2 bases to trimming and J lost 0 bases, with 10 bases between them. Germline V gives CDR1 SGHNT, CDR2 YYREEE (reference sequence). The CDR3 loop spans 15 amino acids. The CDR3 region is CASSFDSHSTDTQYF. The DNA for the CDR3 is TGTGCCAGCAGCTTCGACAGTCATAGCACAGATACGCAGTATTTT.

V usage is TRBV4-1 and J usage is TRBJ2-5; 12 positions match TRBD2. The CDR3 runs to 19 residues. Germline lookup yields CDR1 MGHRA and CDR2 YSYEKL. V shed 1 base and J 4 bases; nucleotides not matched to a gene: 13. Here the CDR3 DNA reads TGCGCCAGCAGCCAAGTCGGGCTAGCGGGGGGGCCTCGGGGAGAGACCCAGTACTTC. Translating it yields CASSQVGLAGGPRGETQYF.

This clone was counted only a few times. The chain links TRBV19 to TRBJ2-3; D may correspond to TRBD1 or TRBD2 (6 bases each). CDR3 length equals 14 residues. The germline V gene encodes CDR1 LNHDA and CDR2 SQIVND (reference sequence). V was cut by 3 bases and J by 1 base, with 8 bases left in between. The DNA of the CDR3 is TGTGCCAGTAGTATTGGGGGGCGCACAGATACGCAGTATTTT. It specifies CASSIGGRTDTQYF. Complete variable domain (other parts from reference TRBV19 and TRBJ2-3): DGGITQSPKYLFRKEGQNVTLSCEQNLNHDAMYWYRQDPGQGLRLIYYSQIVNDFQKGDIAEGYSVSREKKESFPLTVTSAQKNPTAFYLCASSIGGRTDTQYFGPGTRLTVL.

This clone is a singleton in its sample. The chain employs TRBV7-9 and TRBJ2-1; TRBD1 agrees at 12 bases. The CDR3 is 16 amino acids. The junction had 9 bases not matched to a gene; V was cut back by 8 bases and J by 4 bases. Germline CDR1 and CDR2: SEHNR and FQNEAQ (reference sequence). The CDR3 nucleotides read TGTGCCAGCCGGGGGGGACAGGGGGCCGGGTACAATGAGCAGTTCTTC. As protein: CASRGGQGAGYNEQFF.

This clone has only one observation. The chain carries TRBV7-9 and TRBJ1-2; 8 nucleotides match TRBD1. The trim removed 2 bases at V and 2 bases at J, leaving 13 bases unmatched. Germline CDR1 and CDR2: SEHNR and FQNEAQ (reference sequence). The CDR3 has 18 amino acids. The CDR3 sequence is CASSLRGVGDRTNYGYTF. In DNA, the CDR3 is TGTGCCAGCAGCTTAAGGGGGGTCGGGGACAGGACGAACTATGGCTACACCTTC.

The rearrangement uses TRBV29-1 and TRBJ1-2, with a possible D match to TRBD1 (6 bases). Germline V gives CDR1 SQVTM, CDR2 ANQGSEA. V was cut by 6 bases and J by 12 bases, with 23 bases left in between. The CDR3 is 13 amino acids. CDR3 residues: CSVTGSGGMWDTF. The CDR3 coding sequence is TGCAGCGTCACAGGGTCTGGGGGTATGTGGGACACCTTC.

This chain uses TRBV5-6 with TRBJ2-1; TRBD2 matches 15 bases. The CDR3 has 18 amino acids. Germline CDR1 reads SGHDT; CDR2 reads YYEEEE. V lost 4 bases and J lost 0; bases outside the gene matches: 5. CDR3 region: CASSGGLAGGSSYNEQFF. CDR3 sequence (DNA): TGTGCCAGCAGCGGGGGACTAGCGGGGGGAAGCTCCTACAATGAGCAGTTCTTC.

This clone has only a few counts. The chain uses TRBV10-1 and TRBJ2-7; 7 nucleotides line up with TRBD2. With V trimmed by 3 bases and J by 7 bases, 6 bases remained unmatched. This CDR3 contains 13 residues. Looked up from germline, CDR1 is WNHNN and CDR2 is SYGVQD (reference sequence). The CDR3 protein is CASSDWGGGEQYF. Here the CDR3 DNA reads TGCGCCAGCAGTGACTGGGGGGGTGGGGAGCAGTACTTC.

V is TRBV6-1 and J is TRBJ1-5; the D is unclear. With 3 bases removed from V and 9 bases from J, the gap between germline ends came to 12 bases. Germline CDR1 is MNHNS and CDR2 is SASEGT. The CDR3 sequence is 13 residues long. CDR3 amino acids: CASSESGMGPQHF. In DNA, the CDR3 is TGTGCCAGCAGTGAGTCAGGTATGGGGCCCCAGCATTTT.

The CDR3 nucleotides are TGTGCCAGCAGCTTAGATCGGTCCGGCTACACCTTC. This encodes CASSLDRSGYTF. The chain couples TRBV7-8 to TRBJ1-2; no clear D gene. This CDR3 comprises 12 residues. Germline CDR1 SGHVS, CDR2 FQNEAQ. Deletions cut 1 base from V and 8 bases from J, with 8 bases between.

The rearrangement links TRBV9 to TRBJ2-2; 9 nucleotides agree with TRBD1. V lost 3 bases, J lost 4 bases, and 7 bases stayed unmatched. The CDR3 spans 16 residues. Germline V CDR1 and CDR2: SGDLS, YYNGEE. DNA for the CDR3: TGTGCCAGCAGCGAGCCGGGGACAGGGTCCACCGGGGAGCTGTTTTTT. Translation gives CASSEPGTGSTGELFF.

V usage is TRBV5-1 and J usage is TRBJ2-3; D is unresolved. This CDR3 region has 16 residues. V was trimmed by 0 bases and J by 6 bases, leaving 17 bases between them. Looked up from germline, CDR1 is SGHRS and CDR2 is YFSETQ. The DNA of the CDR3 is TGCGCCAGCAGCTTGGCCAGTTCTGGAGCTGAGGATACGCAGTATTTT. Protein sequence: CASSLASSGAEDTQYF.

The table lists this clone with a count of one. V gene TRBV7-3 combines with J gene TRBJ1-2, with 9 bases identical to TRBD1. The CDR3 covers 16 residues. After removal of 4 bases from V and 6 bases from J, the junction contained 12 bases not matched to a gene. Germline V gene lookup returns CDR1 SGHTA and CDR2 FQGTGA. The CDR3 DNA reads as TGTGCCAGCAGCTCCACCGCGACAGGGGGTGCCGATGGCTACACCTTC. This sequence encodes CASSSTATGGADGYTF.

The chain employs TRBV5-4 and TRBJ2-3; a weak D match, TRBD2 (6 bases). V dropped 0 bases and J dropped 3 bases, with 8 bases sitting between them. CDR1 and CDR2 from the germline V gene are SGHNT and YYREEE (reference sequence). The CDR3 has 14 residues. The CDR3 region has the DNA TGTGCCAGCAGCTTGGGTCGGGGGACAGATACGCAGTATTTT. It specifies CASSLGRGTDTQYF. The whole variable domain, filled in from reference TRBV5-4 and TRBJ2-3, reads ETGVTQSPTHLIKTRGQQVTLRCSSQSGHNTVSWYQQALGQGPQFIFQYYREEENGRGNFPPRFSGLQFPNYSSELNVNALELDDSALYLCASSLGRGTDTQYFGPGTRLTVL.

The chain is built from TRBV7-8 and TRBJ2-7; D gene uncertain. The CDR3 loop spans 14 amino acids. Trimming left V 5 bases short and J 0 bases short, with 11 bases between. Germline loops: CDR1 SGHVS, CDR2 FQNEAQ. The CDR3 coding sequence is TGTGCCAGCAGCCCCGACGCGATCTCCTACGAGCAGTACTTC. Protein sequence: CASSPDAISYEQYF.

The V call is TRBV9, the J call TRBJ2-3; 7 bases agree with TRBD1. V gave up 0 bases and J gave up 7 bases; unmatched junction bases: 8. This CDR3 has 15 residues. Germline CDR1 reads SGDLS; CDR2 reads YYNGEE. The CDR3 loop reads CASSVGQGDRNTQYF. The CDR3 DNA sequence: TGTGCCAGCAGCGTAGGTCAGGGGGATCGAAATACGCAGTATTTT.

There are a few counts of this clone. The gene calls are TRBV28 and TRBJ1-3; D is ambiguous. V was cut by 7 bases and J by 7 bases, with 8 bases left in between. Germline V lookup: CDR1 MDHEN, CDR2 SYDVKM. This CDR3 region has 11 residues. The CDR3 sequence: CASTVANTIYF. In nucleotides, the CDR3 is TGTGCCAGCACGGTAGCGAACACCATATATTTT. Filled out from reference TRBV28 and TRBJ1-3, the complete variable domain reads DVKVTQSSRYLVKRTGEKVFLECVQDMDHENMFWYRQDPGLGLRLIYFSYDVKMKEKGDIPEGYSVSREKKERFSLILESASTNQTSMYLCASTVANTIYFGEGSWLTVV.

There are a few counts of this clone. One end of the junction varies from germline; a read error may be responsible. The rearrangement joins TRBV7-7 to TRBJ2-2; 7 bases map to TRBD2. The CDR3 contains 17 residues. Germline V lookup: CDR1 SSHAT, CDR2 FNYEAQ (reference sequence). The CDR3 bases are TGTGCTAGCAGCTTTGTTAGTAGCGGGCCCAACACCGGGGAGCTGTTTTTT. It yields the protein CASSFVSSGPNTGELFF.

The chain joins TRBV7-6 to TRBJ1-2; 8 bases are a match to TRBD1. Germline CDR1 and CDR2: SGHVS and FNYEAQ. With V trimmed by 1 base and J by 6 bases, 4 bases remained unmatched. The CDR3 spans 14 residues. In nucleotides, the CDR3 is TGTGCCAGCAGCTTAGGGACAGGGTGGGATGGCTACACCTTC. This translates into CASSLGTGWDGYTF.

V and J are TRBV4-3 and TRBJ1-4, with D hard to call. The CDR3 consists of 13 residues. Trimming removed 0 bases at V and 10 bases at J, with 9 bases between. Germline assignment: CDR1 LGHNA and CDR2 YSLEER. As DNA, the CDR3 is TGCGCCAGCAGCCAAGACTTTGGAGGAAAACTGTTTTTT. Its protein is CASSQDFGGKLFF.

The chain links TRBV14 to TRBJ2-1, with a weak D call TRBD1 (6 bases). Trimming shortened V by 8 bases and J by 1 base, and 18 bases separated the two germline ends. This CDR3 has 16 amino acids. CDR1 and CDR2 (germline): SGHDN, FVKESK. CDR3 bases: TGTGCCAGCCGCAAGACAGGTTTGCGGTCCTACAATGAGCAGTTCTTC. Translation: CASRKTGLRSYNEQFF. Full variable domain (missing parts from reference TRBV14 and TRBJ2-1): EAGVTQFPSHSVIEKGQTVTLRCDPISGHDNLYWYRRVMGKEIKFLLHFVKESKQDESGMPNNRFLAERTGGTYSTLKVQPAELEDSGVYFCASRKTGLRSYNEQFFGPGTRLTVL.

V gene TRBV19 combines with J gene TRBJ1-5; D not resolved. Trimming shortened V by 1 base and J by 7 bases, and 11 bases separated the two germline ends. The CDR3 consists of 14 residues. Germline V lookup: CDR1 LNHDA, CDR2 SQIVND (reference sequence). This chain's CDR3 is CASSIGRTSQPQHF. CDR3 DNA: TGTGCCAGTAGTATAGGACGGACCAGCCAGCCCCAGCATTTT.

This clone came up many times. The CDR3 spells CASTSQSEINEKLFF. CDR3 nucleotide sequence: TGTGCCAGCACCTCTCAATCAGAGATCAATGAAAAACTGTTTTTT. The V gene is TRBV7-9, the J gene TRBJ1-4; D uncertain. Germline CDR1 and CDR2: SEHNR and FQNEAQ (reference sequence). V was cut by 7 bases and J by 5 bases, with 17 bases left in between. This CDR3 has 15 amino acids.

The genes are TRBV29-1 and TRBJ2-5; perhaps D is TRBD1 or TRBD2 (5 bases each). CDR1 and CDR2 (germline): SQVTM, ANQGSEA. The V gene lost 7 bases and the J gene lost 7 bases, with 22 bases spanning the gap. The CDR3 is 14 amino acids. As DNA, the CDR3 is TGCAGCGCGACACGGGACCCGGAGAGTGGGACCCAGTACTTC. Protein product: CSATRDPESGTQYF.

The chain uses TRBV9 and TRBJ1-4, with a weak D call TRBD1 (6 bases). The V end lost 4 bases, the J end lost 0 bases, and 13 bases lay between the germline ends. This CDR3 is 16 amino acids long. Germline CDR1 is SGDLS and CDR2 is YYNGEE. CDR3 DNA: TGTGCCAGCAGCACCAACAGGGTTGCAACTAATGAAAAACTGTTTTTT. This codes for CASSTNRVATNEKLFF.

The chain is built from TRBV18 and TRBJ1-1; no clear D gene. V shed 4 bases and J shed 4 bases, with 10 bases lying between them. In germline, CDR1 is KGHSH, CDR2 LQKENI. CDR3 length equals 13 residues. Here the CDR3 DNA reads TGTGCCAGCTCACAAGGACTGCTCACTGAAGCTTTCTTT. Protein: CASSQGLLTEAFF.

This clone was seen at least ten times. The J gene is TRBJ1-5, the V gene TRBV28; D call uncertain. The V gene's germline CDR1 is MDHEN and CDR2 SYDVKM. The CDR3 is 12 amino acids. The V and J ends lost 4 bases and 6 bases respectively, with 7 bases between them. The CDR3 region has the DNA TGTGCCAGCAGTTCCGCCGGTCAGCCCCAGCATTTT. Amino acid sequence: CASSSAGQPQHF.